What follows are 32 T cell receptor beta chains derived from one specimen sequenced in a study of cytomegalovirus exposure and HLA in healthy donors. Only in-frame clones appear in the TCRdb table, and some are missing; sequencing was by immunoSEQ multiplex PCR. Here the sample spans 300,000 to 350,000 clones, roughly 87% being singletons. The source material was PBMCs. Receptor source: a young man in good health and CMV-seronegative.

The V gene is TRBV19, the J gene TRBJ1-4; TRBD1 matches 8 bases. Germline V gives CDR1 LNHDA, CDR2 SQIVND (reference sequence). V dropped 4 bases and J dropped 4; count of bases not matched to a gene: 2. CDR3 length equals 14 residues. In DNA, the CDR3 is TGTGCCAGTAGTAGGACAGGGAATAATGAAAAACTGTTTTTT. Protein product: CASSRTGNNEKLFF.

The rearrangement links TRBV6-5 to TRBJ1-2, with a weak D call TRBD1 (6 bases). V shed 10 bases and J shed 7 bases, with 19 bases lying between them. CDR1 is MNHEY, CDR2 SVGAGI, per germline. The CDR3 is 13 amino acids. The CDR3 nucleotides are TGTGCCACTAAAACAGGGTTCGCTGGTGGCTACACCTTC. Translating gives CATKTGFAGGYTF.

The chain carries TRBV5-1 and TRBJ2-2, with 7 bases that match TRBD2. The V gene's germline CDR1 is SGHRS and CDR2 YFSETQ. This CDR3 contains 17 residues. V gave up 1 base and J gave up 1 base; unmatched junction bases: 7. CDR3 in amino acids: CASSLWSRGKNTGELFF. The CDR3 DNA reads TGCGCCAGCAGCTTGTGGTCGCGGGGGAAGAACACCGGGGAGCTGTTTTTT.

In its sample, this clone was seen once. This chain joins TRBV25-1 and TRBJ2-3; 9 bases map to TRBD2. The CDR3 is 16 amino acids. The junction had 10 bases not matched to a gene; V was cut back by 5 bases and J by 4 bases. Germline V lookup: CDR1 MGHDK, CDR2 SYGVNS. DNA of the CDR3: TGTGCCAGCAGTTTAGGGCGGGGGGGCCCTGCAGATACGCAGTATTTT. Its protein is CASSLGRGGPADTQYF. Full variable domain (remainder filled in from reference TRBV25-1 and TRBJ2-3): EADIYQTPRYLVIGTGKKITLECSQTMGHDKMYWYQQDPGMELHLIHYSYGVNSTEKGDLSSESTVSRIRTEHFPLTLESARPSHTSQYLCASSLGRGGPADTQYFGPGTRLTVL.

The V gene is TRBV11-2, the J gene TRBJ2-1; perhaps TRBD1 as D (6 bases). This CDR3 is built from 12 residues. Germline V gene data show CDR1 as SGHAT and CDR2 as FQNNGV. The V end lost 5 bases, the J end lost 12 bases, and 14 bases lay between the germline ends. Here the CDR3 DNA reads TGTGCCAGCAGCCCTACGGGGACAAGGCAGTTCTTC. Translated: CASSPTGTRQFF.

The gene calls are TRBV6-1 and TRBJ1-5, with 8 bases identical to TRBD1. Germline V gene data show CDR1 as MNHNS and CDR2 as SASEGT. CDR3 length: 15 amino acids. J was trimmed by 2 bases and V by 5 bases; bases with no gene match: 5. The CDR3: CASSRQGMGNQPQHF. The CDR3 nucleotides are TGTGCCAGCAGTCGACAGGGGATGGGCAATCAGCCCCAGCATTTT.

The chain is built from TRBV5-1 and TRBJ2-3; D is possibly TRBD2 (5 bases). V was trimmed by 4 bases and J by 4 bases, leaving 16 bases between them. This CDR3 is 15 amino acids long. In germline, CDR1 is SGHRS, CDR2 YFSETQ. CDR3 DNA sequence: TGCGCCAGCAGCGGAGGCGATTTTTTCCCAGATACGCAGTATTTT. It specifies CASSGGDFFPDTQYF.

The chain uses TRBV25-1 and TRBJ1-1, with 7 bases identical to TRBD1. V trimming: 5 bases; J trimming: 2 bases; junction bases outside the gene matches: 5. Germline V gene data show CDR1 as MGHDK and CDR2 as SYGVNS. This CDR3 spans 14 amino acids. The CDR3 is CASSSHRGNTEAFF. CDR3 coding DNA: TGTGCCAGCAGTTCCCACAGGGGAAACACTGAAGCTTTCTTT.

J is TRBJ1-5 and V is TRBV6-5; D remains unclear. The germline CDR1 and CDR2 sequences are MNHEY and SVGAGI. V lost 5 bases to trimming and J lost 4 bases, with 6 bases between them. This CDR3 region has 12 residues. The CDR3, as DNA: TGTGCCAGCAGTGAGAGTAATCAGCCCCAGCATTTT. It specifies CASSESNQPQHF.

This chain connects TRBV7-9 to TRBJ2-7; TRBD1 matches 7 bases. Germline assignment: CDR1 SEHNR and CDR2 FQNEAQ (reference sequence). V lost 2 bases to trimming and J lost 1 base; unmatched junction nucleotides: 5. The CDR3 is 15 residues long. CDR3 DNA: TGTGCCAGCAGCTTAACCCCGGACAGGTCCTACGAGCAGTACTTC. The encoded protein is CASSLTPDRSYEQYF.

This chain uses TRBV19 with TRBJ2-7; 8 bases line up with TRBD1. Germline CDR1 reads LNHDA; CDR2 reads SQIVND (reference sequence). Trimming at V came to 9 bases and at J to 5 bases, leaving 9 bases not matched to a gene. This CDR3 is built from 13 residues. The CDR3 protein is CASLNTGQDEQYF. DNA for the CDR3: TGTGCCAGCCTTAATACGGGACAGGACGAGCAGTACTTC. The full variable domain, rest sourced from reference TRBV19 and TRBJ2-7, is DGGITQSPKYLFRKEGQNVTLSCEQNLNHDAMYWYRQDPGQGLRLIYYSQIVNDFQKGDIAEGYSVSREKKESFPLTVTSAQKNPTAFYLCASLNTGQDEQYFGPGTRLTVT.

The rearrangement joins TRBV15 to TRBJ1-5; D gene unclear. Germline V lookup: CDR1 LNHNV, CDR2 YYDKDF (reference sequence). The CDR3 loop spans 15 amino acids. The V end lost 0 bases, the J end lost 2 bases, and 8 bases lay between the germline ends. The CDR3 nucleotides read TGTGCCACCAGCAGAGATAGAACAGGCAATCAGCCCCAGCATTTT. Translation gives CATSRDRTGNQPQHF.

V gene TRBV6-4 combines with J gene TRBJ2-3, with D possibly matching TRBD2 (6 bases). The ends were cut back, 7 bases at V and 0 bases at J, with 11 bases in the middle. The CDR3 covers 14 residues. Germline V gives CDR1 MRHNA, CDR2 SNTAGT. In nucleotides, the CDR3 is TGTGCCAGCAAGGGGACTCCGAGCACAGATACGCAGTATTTT. Amino acids: CASKGTPSTDTQYF.

The sample holds one count of this clone. The chain carries TRBV5-4 and TRBJ2-5; 9 nucleotides line up with TRBD1. The CDR3 spans 17 residues. Germline values: CDR1 SGHNT, CDR2 YYREEE (reference sequence). Germline trimming cut 2 bases from V and 5 bases from J; bases unmatched to any gene: 13. The CDR3 sequence is CASSFAFTGGGGETQYF. For the CDR3, the DNA is TGTGCCAGCAGCTTTGCTTTTACAGGGGGCGGTGGGGAGACCCAGTACTTC. Combining the CDR3 with reference TRBV5-4 and TRBJ2-5 gives the whole variable domain ETGVTQSPTHLIKTRGQQVTLRCSSQSGHNTVSWYQQALGQGPQFIFQYYREEENGRGNFPPRFSGLQFPNYSSELNVNALELDDSALYLCASSFAFTGGGGETQYFGPGTRLLVL.

V and J are TRBV10-3 and TRBJ1-2, with 11 positions matching TRBD1. The CDR3 is 14 residues long. Germline V gives CDR1 ENHRY, CDR2 SYGVKD. After removal of 10 bases from V and 1 base from J, the junction contained 5 bases not matched to a gene. The CDR3 region has the DNA TGTGCCACCGGGACAGGGGGGGTTAACTATGGCTACACCTTC. This translates into CATGTGGVNYGYTF.

This chain links TRBV27 with TRBJ2-5; 7 nucleotides line up with TRBD1. This CDR3 is 16 amino acids long. Trimming took 6 bases from V and 1 from J; bases not matched to a gene: 11. Germline V gene lookup returns CDR1 MNHEY and CDR2 SMNVEV (reference sequence). CDR3 in amino acids: CASRPRTGQVQETQYF. CDR3 coding DNA: TGTGCCAGCAGACCCCGGACAGGCCAGGTCCAAGAGACCCAGTACTTC.

DNA of the CDR3: TGCGCCAGCAGCTTGGCCGCGGGACAGGGGTTGAATTCACCCCTCCACTTT. Protein product: CASSLAAGQGLNSPLHF. The chain has TRBV5-1 and TRBJ1-6; 10 nucleotides align to TRBD1. The CDR3 totals 17 residues. V lost 0 bases to trimming and J lost 7 bases; unmatched junction nucleotides: 7. CDR1 is SGHRS, CDR2 YFSETQ, per germline.

The chain carries TRBV4-1 and TRBJ1-5; TRBD1 aligns across 12 bases. This CDR3 contains 17 residues. Germline CDR1 reads MGHRA; CDR2 reads YSYEKL. Germline trimming cut 0 bases from V and 7 bases from J; bases unmatched to any gene: 7. CDR3 amino acids: CASSQEGQGAPGQPQHF. In nucleotides, the CDR3 is TGCGCCAGCAGCCAAGAGGGACAGGGGGCCCCCGGGCAGCCCCAGCATTTT.

The rearrangement joins TRBV5-1 to TRBJ2-7; D remains ambiguous. The CDR3 contains 14 residues. From germline, CDR1 is SGHRS and CDR2 YFSETQ. V shed 1 base and J shed 0 bases, with 8 bases lying between them. In DNA, the CDR3 is TGCGCCAGCAGCTTGACAGCAAACTCCTACGAGCAGTACTTC. Translated, it gives CASSLTANSYEQYF.

The V and J genes are TRBV5-4 and TRBJ2-1; the D gene is possibly TRBD2 (7 bases). The CDR3 totals 13 residues. Germline V gene data show CDR1 as SGHNT and CDR2 as YYREEE (reference sequence). V was pared by 2 bases and J by 6 bases, with 9 bases between. In DNA form, the CDR3 reads TGTGCCAGCAGCTTTAGGGGGGGCAATGAGCAGTTCTTC. This gives the protein CASSFRGGNEQFF.

The chain couples TRBV19 to TRBJ1-4, with no clear D. CDR1 is LNHDA and CDR2 is SQIVND in the germline V gene (reference sequence). Trimming cost V 1 base and J 0 bases, with 24 bases left between them. The CDR3 is made up of 21 amino acids. The CDR3 DNA reads TGTGCCAGTAGTATAGTCCGAGGTGTACATAGTTTTGAGACAACTAATGAAAAACTGTTTTTT. It yields the protein CASSIVRGVHSFETTNEKLFF.

The chain has TRBV27 and TRBJ1-2; D remains unclear. The CDR3 has 13 amino acids. The V gene's germline CDR1 is MNHEY and CDR2 SMNVEV (reference sequence). Trimming shortened V by 7 bases and J by 1 base, and 10 bases separated the two germline ends. Here the CDR3 DNA reads TGTGCCAGCATGACTTCTGGTAACTATGGCTACACCTTC. Translation: CASMTSGNYGYTF.

The chain carries TRBV14 and TRBJ1-2, with a weak D call TRBD1 (5 bases). V lost 4 bases, J lost 8 bases, and 11 bases lay in between. Germline CDR1 is SGHDN and CDR2 is FVKESK. The CDR3 totals 12 residues. CDR3: CASSPRAGGYTF. The CDR3 bases are TGTGCCAGCAGCCCCAGGGCCGGCGGCTACACCTTC.

This clone has a handful of counts. The CDR3 loop reads CAGLEGQSSYNSPLHF. CDR3 in DNA: TGTGCCGGGTTAGAGGGCCAAAGCTCCTATAATTCACCCCTCCACTTT. The chain employs TRBV30 and TRBJ1-6; D is ambiguous. This CDR3 spans 16 amino acids. Trimming took 8 bases from V and 0 from J, leaving 17 bases between them. CDR1 is GTSNPN, CDR2 SVGIG, per germline (reference sequence).

The CDR3 sequence is CASSPRQGMGTEAFF. The CDR3, as DNA: TGTGCCAGCAGTCCTCGACAGGGGATGGGCACTGAAGCTTTCTTT. The V gene is TRBV7-9, the J gene TRBJ1-1; TRBD1 matches at 8 bases. V was pared by 6 bases and J by 4 bases, with 10 bases of the junction left unmatched. CDR1 is SEHNR, CDR2 FQNEAQ, per germline (reference sequence). The CDR3 totals 15 residues.

The genes are TRBV6-5 and TRBJ1-1; D not resolved. The V gene's germline CDR1 is MNHEY and CDR2 SVGAGI. V was cut by 0 bases and J by 2 bases, with 7 bases left in between. The CDR3 contains 14 residues. CDR3 loop: CASSYSAANTEAFF. DNA of the CDR3: TGTGCCAGCAGTTACTCGGCGGCAAACACTGAAGCTTTCTTT.

The rearrangement links TRBV7-6 to TRBJ1-2; no reliable D call. V lost 5 bases to trimming and J lost 7 bases, with 14 bases between them. There are 13 residues in the CDR3. CDR1 and CDR2 (germline): SGHVS, FNYEAQ. In DNA, the CDR3 is TGTGCCAGCAGCGGCGGCCGGGGATCTGGCTACACCTTC. It yields the protein CASSGGRGSGYTF.

This clone was counted between two and nine times. The chain carries TRBV4-2 and TRBJ1-2; TRBD1 aligns across 8 bases. Germline CDR1 reads LGHNA; CDR2 reads YNFKEQ. The CDR3 runs 16 residues. V trimming: 3 bases; J trimming: 3 bases; junction bases outside the gene matches: 9. CDR3 sequence reads: CASSHTLGQAHYGYTF. The CDR3 DNA reads as TGTGCCAGCAGCCACACCCTGGGACAGGCGCACTATGGCTACACCTTC.

The chain couples TRBV5-1 to TRBJ1-1, with 7 bases matching TRBD1. Germline trimming cut 0 bases from V and 5 bases from J; bases unmatched to any gene: 1. This CDR3 region has 13 residues. From germline, CDR1 is SGHRS and CDR2 YFSETQ. CDR3 region: CASSLEGATEAFF. CDR3 coding DNA: TGCGCCAGCAGCTTGGAGGGGGCGACTGAAGCTTTCTTT.

The chain has TRBV4-3 and TRBJ2-2; D call uncertain. Trimming pared 3 bases from V and 7 bases from J, leaving 12 bases between. Per the germline V gene, CDR1 is LGHNA and CDR2 is YSLEER. CDR3 length: 14 residues. The CDR3 DNA sequence: TGCGCCAGCAGCCAGGGCCGGCGTATCGGGGAGCTGTTTTTT. Its translation: CASSQGRRIGELFF.

The genes are TRBV2 and TRBJ2-5; 12 bases line up with TRBD2. This CDR3 has 16 amino acids. Germline V gene lookup returns CDR1 SNHLY and CDR2 FYNNEI. J gave up 3 bases and V 4 bases, and 6 bases lay outside the gene matches. The CDR3: CASSVRLAGGKETQYF. The CDR3 nucleotides read TGTGCCAGCAGTGTACGGCTAGCGGGGGGGAAAGAGACCCAGTACTTC.

The chain has TRBV5-4 and TRBJ2-7; 8 positions agree with TRBD2. V shed 2 bases and J 3 bases; nucleotides not matched to a gene: 7. This CDR3 contains 15 residues. Germline CDR1 is SGHNT and CDR2 is YYREEE (reference sequence). The CDR3 DNA reads TGTGCCAGCAGCTTCGGAAGCGGGGGAAACTACGAGCAGTACTTC. It codes for CASSFGSGGNYEQYF.